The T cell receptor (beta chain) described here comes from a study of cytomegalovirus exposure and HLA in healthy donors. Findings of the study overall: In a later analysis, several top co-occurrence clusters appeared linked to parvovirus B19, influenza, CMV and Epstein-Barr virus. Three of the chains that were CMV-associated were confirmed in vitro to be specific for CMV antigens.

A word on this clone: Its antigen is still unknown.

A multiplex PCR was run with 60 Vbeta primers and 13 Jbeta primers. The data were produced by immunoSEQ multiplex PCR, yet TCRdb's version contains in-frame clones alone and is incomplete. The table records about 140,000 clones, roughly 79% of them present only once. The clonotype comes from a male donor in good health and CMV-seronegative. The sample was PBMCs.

The CDR3 sequence: CASSLGTSGSHEQYF. CDR3 coding DNA: TGTGCCAGCAGCTTGGGGACTAGCGGGAGCCACGAGCAGTACTTC. The rearrangement uses TRBV9 and TRBJ2-7, with 14 nucleotides matching TRBD2. The CDR3 sequence is 15 residues long. Germline-derived CDR1 and CDR2 are SGDLS and YYNGEE. V gave up 4 bases and J gave up 5 bases; unmatched junction bases: 5. Based on the CDR3 plus reference TRBV9 and TRBJ2-7, the full variable domain is DSGVTQTPKHLITATGQRVTLRCSPRSGDLSVYWYQQSLDQGLQFLIQYYNGEERAKGNILERFSAQQFPDLHSELNLSSLELGDSALYFCASSLGTSGSHEQYFGPGTRLTVT.